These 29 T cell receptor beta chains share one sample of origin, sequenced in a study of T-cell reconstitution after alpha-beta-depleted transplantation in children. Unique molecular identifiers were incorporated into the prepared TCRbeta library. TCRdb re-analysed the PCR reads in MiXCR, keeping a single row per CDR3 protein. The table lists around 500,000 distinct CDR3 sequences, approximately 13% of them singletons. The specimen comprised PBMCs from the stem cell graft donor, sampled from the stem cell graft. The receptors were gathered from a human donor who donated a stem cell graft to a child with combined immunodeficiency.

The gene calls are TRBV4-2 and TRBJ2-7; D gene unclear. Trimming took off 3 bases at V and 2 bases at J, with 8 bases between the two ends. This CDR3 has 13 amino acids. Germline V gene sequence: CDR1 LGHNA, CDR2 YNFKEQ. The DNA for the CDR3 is TGTGCCAGCAGCCAGTTAAGGACCTACGAGCAGTACTTC. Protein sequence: CASSQLRTYEQYF.

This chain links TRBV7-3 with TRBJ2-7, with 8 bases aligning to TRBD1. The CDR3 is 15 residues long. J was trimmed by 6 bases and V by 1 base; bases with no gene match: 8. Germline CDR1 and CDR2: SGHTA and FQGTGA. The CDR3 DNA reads TGTGCCAGCAGCTTAAATCCCGGACAGGGCGGCGAGCAGTACTTC. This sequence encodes CASSLNPGQGGEQYF.

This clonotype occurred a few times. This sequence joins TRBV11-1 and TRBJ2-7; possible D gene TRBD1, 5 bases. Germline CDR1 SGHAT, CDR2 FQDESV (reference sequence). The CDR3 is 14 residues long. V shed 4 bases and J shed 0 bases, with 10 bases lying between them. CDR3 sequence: CASSSQQGSYEQYF. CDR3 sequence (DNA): TGTGCCAGCAGCTCGCAGCAGGGCTCCTACGAGCAGTACTTC.

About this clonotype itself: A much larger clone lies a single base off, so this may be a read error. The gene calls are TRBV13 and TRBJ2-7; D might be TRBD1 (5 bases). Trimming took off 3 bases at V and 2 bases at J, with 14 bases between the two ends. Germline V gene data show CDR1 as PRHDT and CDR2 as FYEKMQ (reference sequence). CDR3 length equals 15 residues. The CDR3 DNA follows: TGTGCCAGCAGCTTCCGCAGGGCAACCACCTACGAGCAGTACTTC. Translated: CASSFRRATTYEQYF.

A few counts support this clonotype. The CDR3 loop reads CATSELGYEQYF. The CDR3 DNA follows: TGTGCCACCAGTGAATTGGGTTACGAGCAGTACTTC. The V gene is TRBV24-1, the J gene TRBJ2-7; no clear D gene. The CDR3 contains 12 residues. V gave up 4 bases and J gave up 4 bases, with 7 bases separating them. Looked up from germline, CDR1 is KGHDR and CDR2 is SFDVKD.

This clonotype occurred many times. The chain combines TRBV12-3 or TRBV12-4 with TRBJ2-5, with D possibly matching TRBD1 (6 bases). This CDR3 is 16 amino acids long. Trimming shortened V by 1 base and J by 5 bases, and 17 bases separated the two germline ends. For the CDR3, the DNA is TGTGCCAGCAGTTTAGGTTCGACAGGAGGCCGGGAGACCCAGTACTTC. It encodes CASSLGSTGGRETQYF.

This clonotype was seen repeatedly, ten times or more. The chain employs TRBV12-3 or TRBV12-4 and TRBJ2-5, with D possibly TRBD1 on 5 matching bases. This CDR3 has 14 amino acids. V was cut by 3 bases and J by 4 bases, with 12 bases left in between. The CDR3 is CASSLTVGLETQYF. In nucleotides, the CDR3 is TGTGCCAGCAGTTTGACAGTTGGGTTAGAGACCCAGTACTTC.

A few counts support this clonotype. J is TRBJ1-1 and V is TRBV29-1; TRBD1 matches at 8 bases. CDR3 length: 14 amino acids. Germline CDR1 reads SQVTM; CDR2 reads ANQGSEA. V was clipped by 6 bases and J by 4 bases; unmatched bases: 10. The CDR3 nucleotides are TGCAGCGTAGCCGGGACAGGATCGGGCACTGAAGCTTTCTTT. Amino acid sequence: CSVAGTGSGTEAFF.

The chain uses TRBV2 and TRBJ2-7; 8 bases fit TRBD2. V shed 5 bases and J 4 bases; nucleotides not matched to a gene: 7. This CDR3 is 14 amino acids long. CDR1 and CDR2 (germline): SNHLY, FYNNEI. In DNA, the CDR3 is TGTGCCAGCAGTCTCCAGCGGGAGTGGTACGAGCAGTACTTC. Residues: CASSLQREWYEQYF.

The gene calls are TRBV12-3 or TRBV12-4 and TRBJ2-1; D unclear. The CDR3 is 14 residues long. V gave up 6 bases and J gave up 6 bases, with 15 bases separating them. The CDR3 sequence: CASSTQSVLNEQFF. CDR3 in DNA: TGTGCCAGCAGCACACAATCCGTCCTCAATGAGCAGTTCTTC.

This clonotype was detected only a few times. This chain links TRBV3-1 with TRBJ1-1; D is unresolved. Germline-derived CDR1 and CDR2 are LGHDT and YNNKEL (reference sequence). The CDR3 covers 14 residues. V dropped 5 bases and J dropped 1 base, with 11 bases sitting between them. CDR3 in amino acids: CASSGGNWNTEAFF. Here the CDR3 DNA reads TGTGCCAGCAGCGGAGGGAATTGGAACACTGAAGCTTTCTTT. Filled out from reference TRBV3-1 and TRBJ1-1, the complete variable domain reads DTAVSQTPKYLVTQMGNDKSIKCEQNLGHDTMYWYKQDSKKFLKIMFSYNNKELIINETVPNRFSPKSPDKAHLNLHINSLELGDSAVYFCASSGGNWNTEAFFGQGTRLTVV.

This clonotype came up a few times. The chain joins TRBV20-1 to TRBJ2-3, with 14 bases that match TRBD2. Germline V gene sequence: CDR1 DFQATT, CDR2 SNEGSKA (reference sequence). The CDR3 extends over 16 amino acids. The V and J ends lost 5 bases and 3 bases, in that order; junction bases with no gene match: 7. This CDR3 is CSASGLAGVWTDTQYF. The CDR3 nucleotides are TGCAGTGCTTCGGGACTAGCGGGAGTCTGGACAGATACGCAGTATTTT.

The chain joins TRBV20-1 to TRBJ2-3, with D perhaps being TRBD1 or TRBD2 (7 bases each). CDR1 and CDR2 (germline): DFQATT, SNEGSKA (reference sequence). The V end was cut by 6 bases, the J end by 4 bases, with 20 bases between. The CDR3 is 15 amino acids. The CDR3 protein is CSATMGGGGPDTQYF. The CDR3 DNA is TGCAGTGCGACTATGGGGGGAGGGGGCCCAGATACGCAGTATTTT.

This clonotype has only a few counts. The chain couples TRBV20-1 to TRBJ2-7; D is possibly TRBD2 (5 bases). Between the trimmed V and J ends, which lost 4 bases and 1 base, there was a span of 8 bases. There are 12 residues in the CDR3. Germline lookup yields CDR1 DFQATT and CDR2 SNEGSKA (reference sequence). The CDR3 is CSATLGSYEQYF. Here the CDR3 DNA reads TGCAGTGCTACACTAGGTTCCTACGAGCAGTACTTC.

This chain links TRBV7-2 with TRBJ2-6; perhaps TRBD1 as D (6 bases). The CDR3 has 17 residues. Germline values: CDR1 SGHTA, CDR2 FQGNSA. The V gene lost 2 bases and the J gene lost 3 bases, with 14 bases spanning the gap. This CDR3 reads CASSLNRVRVGANVLTF. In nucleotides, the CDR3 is TGTGCCAGCAGCTTAAACAGGGTGCGTGTTGGGGCCAACGTCCTGACTTTC.

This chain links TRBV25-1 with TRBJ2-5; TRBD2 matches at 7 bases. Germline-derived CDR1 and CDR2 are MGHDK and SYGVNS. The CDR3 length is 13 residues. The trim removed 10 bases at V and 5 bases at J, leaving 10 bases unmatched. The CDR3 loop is CATSNLGGETQYF. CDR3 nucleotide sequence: TGTGCCACCAGCAACCTGGGAGGGGAGACCCAGTACTTC.

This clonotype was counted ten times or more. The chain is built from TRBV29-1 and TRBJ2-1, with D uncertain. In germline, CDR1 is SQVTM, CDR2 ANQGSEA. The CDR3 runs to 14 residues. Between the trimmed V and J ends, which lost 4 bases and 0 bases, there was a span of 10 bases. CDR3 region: CSVVISVSYNEQFF. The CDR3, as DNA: TGCAGCGTTGTTATCTCAGTCTCCTACAATGAGCAGTTCTTC.

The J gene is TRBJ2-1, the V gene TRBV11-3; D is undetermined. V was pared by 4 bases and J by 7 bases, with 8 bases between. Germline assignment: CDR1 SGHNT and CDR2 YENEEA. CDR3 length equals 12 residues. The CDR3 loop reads CASSSRINEQFF. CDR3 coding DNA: TGTGCCAGCAGCTCCCGGATAAATGAGCAGTTCTTC.

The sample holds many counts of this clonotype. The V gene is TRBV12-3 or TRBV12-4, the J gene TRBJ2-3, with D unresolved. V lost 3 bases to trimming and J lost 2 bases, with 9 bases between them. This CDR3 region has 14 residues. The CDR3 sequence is CASSFRGITDTQYF. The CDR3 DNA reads TGTGCCAGCAGTTTCCGCGGCATCACAGATACGCAGTATTTT.

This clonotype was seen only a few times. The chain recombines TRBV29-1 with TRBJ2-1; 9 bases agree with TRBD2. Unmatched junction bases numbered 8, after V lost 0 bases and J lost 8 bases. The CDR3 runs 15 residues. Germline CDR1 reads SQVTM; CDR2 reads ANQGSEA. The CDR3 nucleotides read TGCAGCGTTGAAGATCGGGCGGGAGGGCCTTATGAGCAGTTCTTC. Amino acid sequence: CSVEDRAGGPYEQFF.

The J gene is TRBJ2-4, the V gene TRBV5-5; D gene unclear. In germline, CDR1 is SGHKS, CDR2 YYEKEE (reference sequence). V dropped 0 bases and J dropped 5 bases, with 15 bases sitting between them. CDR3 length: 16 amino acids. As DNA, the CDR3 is TGTGCCAGCAGCTTGGATTGGCGAGGATCACAAAACATTCAGTACTTC. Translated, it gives CASSLDWRGSQNIQYF.

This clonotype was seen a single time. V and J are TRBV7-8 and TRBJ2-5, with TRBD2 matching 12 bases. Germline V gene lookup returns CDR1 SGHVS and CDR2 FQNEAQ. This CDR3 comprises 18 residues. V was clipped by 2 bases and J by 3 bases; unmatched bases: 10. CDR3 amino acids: CASSLMLAGGSGEETQYF. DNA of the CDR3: TGTGCCAGCAGCTTAATGCTAGCGGGGGGGAGTGGGGAAGAGACCCAGTACTTC. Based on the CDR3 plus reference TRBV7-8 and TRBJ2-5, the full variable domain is GAGVSQSPRYKVAKRGQDVALRCDPISGHVSLFWYQQALGQGPEFLTYFQNEAQLDKSGLPSDRFFAERPEGSVSTLKIQRTQQEDSAVYLCASSLMLAGGSGEETQYFGPGTRLLVL.

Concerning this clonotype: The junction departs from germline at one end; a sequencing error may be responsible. As DNA, the CDR3 is TGTGCCAGCAGTCTACAGACTAGCGGTAGACCTGACTTC. It is translated as CASSLQTSGRPDF. V and J are TRBV12-3 or TRBV12-4 and TRBJ2-7; TRBD2 matches 9 bases. CDR3 length: 13 residues.

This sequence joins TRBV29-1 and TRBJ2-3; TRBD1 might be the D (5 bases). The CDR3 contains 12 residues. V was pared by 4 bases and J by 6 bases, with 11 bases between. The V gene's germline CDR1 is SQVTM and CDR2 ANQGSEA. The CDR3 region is CSVGMGPDTQYF. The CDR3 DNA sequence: TGCAGCGTTGGTATGGGGCCGGATACGCAGTATTTT.

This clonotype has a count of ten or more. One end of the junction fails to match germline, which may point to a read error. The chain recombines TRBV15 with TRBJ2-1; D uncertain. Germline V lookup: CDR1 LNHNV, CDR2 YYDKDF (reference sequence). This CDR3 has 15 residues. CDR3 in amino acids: CATSGDQTSYNEQFF. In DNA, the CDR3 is TGTGCCACCAGCGGAGACCAAACCTCCTACAATGAGCAGTTCTTC.

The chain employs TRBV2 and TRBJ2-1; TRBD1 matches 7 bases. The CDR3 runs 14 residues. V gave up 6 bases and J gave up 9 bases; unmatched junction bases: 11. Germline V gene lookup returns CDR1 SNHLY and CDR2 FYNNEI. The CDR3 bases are TGTGCCAGCAGGCAAGTCCTACAGGGGACTGAGCAGTTCTTC. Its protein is CASRQVLQGTEQFF.

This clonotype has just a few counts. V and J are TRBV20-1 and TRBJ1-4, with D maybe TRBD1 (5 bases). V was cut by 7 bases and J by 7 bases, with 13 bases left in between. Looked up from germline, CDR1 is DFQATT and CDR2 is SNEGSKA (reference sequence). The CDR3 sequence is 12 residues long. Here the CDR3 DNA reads TGCAGTGTCGGAGGGGAGGGTGAAAAACTGTTTTTT. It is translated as CSVGGEGEKLFF.

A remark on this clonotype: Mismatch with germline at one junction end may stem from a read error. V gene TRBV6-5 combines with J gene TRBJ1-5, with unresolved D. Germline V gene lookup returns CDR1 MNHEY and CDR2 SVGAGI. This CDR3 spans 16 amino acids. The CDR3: CASSYYSPYSNQPQHF. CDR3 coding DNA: TGTGCCAGCAGCTACTACAGCCCTTATAGCAATCAGCCCCAGCATTTT.

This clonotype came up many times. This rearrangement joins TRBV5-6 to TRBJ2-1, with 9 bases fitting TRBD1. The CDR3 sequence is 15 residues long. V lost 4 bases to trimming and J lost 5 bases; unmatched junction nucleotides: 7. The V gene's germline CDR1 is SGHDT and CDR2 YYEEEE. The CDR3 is CASSRPQGANNEQFF. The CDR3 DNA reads TGTGCCAGCAGCCGTCCACAGGGGGCAAACAATGAGCAGTTCTTC.